This T cell receptor beta chain was recorded in a study of cytomegalovirus exposure and HLA in healthy donors. For the study at large: Around 180 million T cells yielded fewer than 120 million unique TCR beta sequences in earlier analysis. The study's findings and limits: As a later analysis showed, a missense DCLRE1C variant was linked to trimming of TCR beta V- and J-genes. It was likely that a cluster of highly shared sequence variants was a sequencing artifact.

Vbeta (60) and Jbeta (13) primers were used in the PCR. The data were produced by immunoSEQ multiplex PCR, yet TCRdb's version contains in-frame clones alone and is incomplete. The repertoire holds about 130,000 clones, around three quarters seen once, with around 1.9% in the top ten. Germline values: CDR1 LNHNV, CDR2 YYDKDF (reference sequence). The CDR3 consists of 15 residues. Trimming removed 0 bases from V and 3 bases from J; junction bases left unmatched: 2. Comment on this clone: As yet, its antigen is unknown.

The source of this sequence is a woman between 45 and 65 years old in good health and CMV-seronegative. This chain connects TRBV15 to TRBJ2-1; TRBD2 aligns across 7 bases. The sequenced sample consisted of PBMCs. The DNA for the CDR3 is TGTGCCACCAGCAGAGATGGGGGGGACTACAATGAGCAGTTCTTC. Translating gives CATSRDGGDYNEQFF.